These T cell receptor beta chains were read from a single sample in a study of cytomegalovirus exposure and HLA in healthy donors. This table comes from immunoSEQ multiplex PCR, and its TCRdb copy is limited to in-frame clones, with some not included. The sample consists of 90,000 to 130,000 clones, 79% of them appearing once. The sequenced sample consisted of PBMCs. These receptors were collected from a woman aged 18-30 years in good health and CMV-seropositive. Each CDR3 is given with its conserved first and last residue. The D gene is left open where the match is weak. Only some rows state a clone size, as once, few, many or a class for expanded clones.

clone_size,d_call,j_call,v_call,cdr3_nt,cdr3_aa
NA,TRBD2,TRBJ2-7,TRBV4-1,TGCGCCAGCAGCCAGGACGGACGCGGGGGCTCCTACGAGCAGTACTTC,CASSQDGRGGSYEQYF
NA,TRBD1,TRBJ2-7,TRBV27,TGTGCCAGCAGTTCCTTACGACGGACAGGGGACTACGAGCAGTACTTC,CASSSLRRTGDYEQYF
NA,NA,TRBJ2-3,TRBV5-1,TGCGCCAGCAGCTTGGTGCTAGAGAGACAGTATTTT,CASSLVLERQYF
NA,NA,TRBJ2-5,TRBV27,TGTGCCAGCAGTTTGTGGAGGGAAGAGACCCAGTACTTC,CASSLWREETQYF
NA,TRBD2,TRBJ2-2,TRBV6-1,TGTGCCAGCAGTGAAGTTAGCCCAGCGGGAGGGGATACCGGGGAGCTGTTTTTT,CASSEVSPAGGDTGELFF
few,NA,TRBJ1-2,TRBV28,TGTGCCAGCAGCTACAGGGATATTAACTATGGCTACACCTTC,CASSYRDINYGYTF
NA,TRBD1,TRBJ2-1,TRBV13,TGTGCCAGCAGGCGACAGGGTACGGGTCGTGAGCAGTTCTTC,CASRRQGTGREQFF
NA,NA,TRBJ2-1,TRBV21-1,TGTGCCAGCAGCAGTCTAGCGCGGATTTACAATGAGCAGTTCTTC,CASSSLARIYNEQFF
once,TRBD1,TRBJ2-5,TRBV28,TGTGCCAGCGGGAACCGGGACAGGGGTATCGAGACCCAGTACTTC,CASGNRDRGIETQYF
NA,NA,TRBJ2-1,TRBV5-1,TGCGCCAGCAGCTTGGGCGCACAGCGGACCTACAATGAGCAGTTCTTC,CASSLGAQRTYNEQFF
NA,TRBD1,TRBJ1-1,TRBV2,TGTGCCAGCGCCGACCCAGGACAGGGGTATTCACAAGCTTTCTTT,CASADPGQGYSQAFF
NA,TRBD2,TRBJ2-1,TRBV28,TGTGCCAGCAGTTCCAAGACGGGGGGTGAGCAGTTCTTC,CASSSKTGGEQFF
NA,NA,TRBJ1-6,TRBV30,TGTGCCTGGAGTGTACAGGTCTCCTATAATTCACCCCTCCACTTT,CAWSVQVSYNSPLHF
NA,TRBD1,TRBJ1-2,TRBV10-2,TGCGCCACTTCGGACAGGTCCTATGGCTACACCTTC,CATSDRSYGYTF
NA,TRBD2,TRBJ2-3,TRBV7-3,TGTGCCAGCAGCCCGCCCACTAGCGGCACAGATACGCAGTATTTT,CASSPPTSGTDTQYF
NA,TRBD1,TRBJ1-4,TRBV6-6,TGTGCCAGCGGGGACAGGGGTCCAGAAAAACTGTTTTTT,CASGDRGPEKLFF
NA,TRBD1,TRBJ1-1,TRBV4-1,TGCGCCAGCAGCCACGGACAGGGAGGGACTGAAGCTTTCTTT,CASSHGQGGTEAFF
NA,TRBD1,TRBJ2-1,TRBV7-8,TGTGCCAGCAGCTTAAGCGGGACAGGGGGTACGTATGAGCAGTTCTTC,CASSLSGTGGTYEQFF
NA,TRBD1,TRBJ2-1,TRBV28,TGTGCCGCCCGACAGGGTGAAGGTGAGCAGTTCTTC,CAARQGEGEQFF
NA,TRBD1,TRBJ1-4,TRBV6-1,TGTGCCAGCACCTTTACAGGGGGGGATGAAAAACTGTTTTTT,CASTFTGGDEKLFF
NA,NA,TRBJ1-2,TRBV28,TGTGCCAGCAGTTTCAGGGGTGGCTACACCTTC,CASSFRGGYTF
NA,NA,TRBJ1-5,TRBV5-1,TGCGCCAGCAGCTTGTCTGGACAAAATCAGCCCCAGCATTTT,CASSLSGQNQPQHF
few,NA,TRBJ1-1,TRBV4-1,TGCGCCAGCAGCCAAGATAAAGGAAGGGGCACTGAAGCTTTCTTT,CASSQDKGRGTEAFF
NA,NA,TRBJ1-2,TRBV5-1,TGCGCCAGCAGCAGGGGGACACGGCCTAACTATGGCTACACCTTC,CASSRGTRPNYGYTF
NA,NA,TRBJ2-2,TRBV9,TGTGCCAGCAGCCTCCCGGGGACCGGGGAGCTGTTTTTT,CASSLPGTGELFF
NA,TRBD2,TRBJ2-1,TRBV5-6,TGTGCCAGCAGTACCCCAGCGGGAGTGAATGAGCAGTTCTTC,CASSTPAGVNEQFF
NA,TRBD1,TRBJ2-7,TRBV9,TGTGCCAGCAGCGCCGGCGGACAGGCGGACTACGAGCAGTACTTC,CASSAGGQADYEQYF
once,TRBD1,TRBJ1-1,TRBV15,TGTGCCACCAGCTTTACAGGGGCGAACACTGAAGCTTTCTTT,CATSFTGANTEAFF
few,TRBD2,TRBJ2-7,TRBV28,TGTGCCAGCATCCTTACAACAGGGGCGGGAGGGGAGCAGTACTTC,CASILTTGAGGEQYF
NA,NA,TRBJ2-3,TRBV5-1,TGCGCCAGCAGCTTTGACAGTTCTAGCACAGATACGCAGTATTTT,CASSFDSSSTDTQYF
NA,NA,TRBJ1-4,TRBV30,TGTGCCTGGAGAGAGGACACATCGAATGAAAAACTGTTTTTT,CAWREDTSNEKLFF
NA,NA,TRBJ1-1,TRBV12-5,TGTGCTAGTGGTTCGGGGGTTTTCGGAAGAACTGAAGCTTTCTTT,CASGSGVFGRTEAFF
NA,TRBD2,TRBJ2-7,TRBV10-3,TGTGCCATCAGAAAACTAGCGGGACCCTCCTACGAGCAGTACTTC,CAIRKLAGPSYEQYF
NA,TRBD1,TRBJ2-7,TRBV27,TGTGCCAGCGGATCGGGACAGCTGTACGAGCAGTACTTC,CASGSGQLYEQYF
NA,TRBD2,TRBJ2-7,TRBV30,TGTGCCTGGAGCTTGCCGGGACTAGCGGGAGACGAGCAGTACTTC,CAWSLPGLAGDEQYF
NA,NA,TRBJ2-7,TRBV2,TGTGCCAGCACCGGGAAGGGGGGGGCGAAGGAGCAGTACTTC,CASTGKGGAKEQYF
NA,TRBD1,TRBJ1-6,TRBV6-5,TGTGCCAGCAGTCGCCGGGACAGGGGGAATTCACCCCTCCACTTT,CASSRRDRGNSPLHF
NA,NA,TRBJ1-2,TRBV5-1,TGCGCCAGCAGCTTAGAGTATGGCTACACCTTC,CASSLEYGYTF
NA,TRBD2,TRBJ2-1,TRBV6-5,TGTGCCAGCAGTTCCTTTGCTAGCGGGAGCTATGAGCAGTTCTTC,CASSSFASGSYEQFF
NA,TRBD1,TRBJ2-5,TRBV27,TGTGCCAGCAGTTCATGGACAGGGGAGGAGACCCAGTACTTC,CASSSWTGEETQYF
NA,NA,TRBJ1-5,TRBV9,TGTGCCAGCAGCGCAACTGGGAGTGGGAGCCAGCCCCAGCATTTT,CASSATGSGSQPQHF
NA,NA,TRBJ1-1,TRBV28,TGTGCCAGCAGTTCCATGGGGAGGACTGAAGCTTTCTTT,CASSSMGRTEAFF
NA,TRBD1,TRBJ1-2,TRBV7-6,TGTGCCAGCAGCTTAGAGGGACAGGGGGCAAACTTTAACTATGGCTACACCTTC,CASSLEGQGANFNYGYTF
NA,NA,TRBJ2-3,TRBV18,TGTGCCAGCTCAACAGGGTTGGCGGGAGCGGTAACAGATACGCAGTATTTT,CASSTGLAGAVTDTQYF
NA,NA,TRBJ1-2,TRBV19,TGTGCCAGTAGCTTTAGGACATCTAACTATGGCTACACCTTC,CASSFRTSNYGYTF
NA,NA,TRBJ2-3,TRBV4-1,TGCGCCAGCAGCCAGACCCGGGGGCCCAGGGAGGGGCAGTATTTT,CASSQTRGPREGQYF
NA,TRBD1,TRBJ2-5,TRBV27,TGTGCCAGCTCGACATGGACAGGGGGGGAGACCCAGTACTTC,CASSTWTGGETQYF
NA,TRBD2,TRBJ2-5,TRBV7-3,TGTGCCAGCAGCTTAGGGCTAGCGGGGGAGGAGACCCAGTACTTC,CASSLGLAGEETQYF
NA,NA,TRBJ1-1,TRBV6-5,TGTGCCAGCAGCCCTCAGGGCACCCGAGCTTTCTTT,CASSPQGTRAFF
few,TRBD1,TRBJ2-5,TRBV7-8,TGTGCCAGCAGCTGGGGGACAGCGGCGGAGACCCAGTACTTC,CASSWGTAAETQYF
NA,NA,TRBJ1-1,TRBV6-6,TGTGCCAGCACCGGAGGTGGGACTGAAGCTTTCTTT,CASTGGGTEAFF
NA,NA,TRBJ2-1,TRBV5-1,TGCGCCAGCAGCTTGGTAAACAATGAGCAGTTCTTC,CASSLVNNEQFF